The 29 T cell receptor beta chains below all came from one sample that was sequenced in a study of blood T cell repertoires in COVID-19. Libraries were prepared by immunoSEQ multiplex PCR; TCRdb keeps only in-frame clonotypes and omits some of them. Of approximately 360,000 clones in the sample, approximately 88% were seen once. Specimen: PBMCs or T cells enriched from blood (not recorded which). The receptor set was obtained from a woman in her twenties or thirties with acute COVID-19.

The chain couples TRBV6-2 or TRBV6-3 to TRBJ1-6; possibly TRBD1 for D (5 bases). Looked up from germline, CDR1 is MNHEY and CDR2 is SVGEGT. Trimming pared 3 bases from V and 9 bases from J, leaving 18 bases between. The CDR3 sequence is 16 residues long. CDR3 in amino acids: CASSYRQTAARSPLHF. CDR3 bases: TGTGCCAGCAGTTATCGCCAGACAGCCGCCCGTTCACCCCTCCACTTT.

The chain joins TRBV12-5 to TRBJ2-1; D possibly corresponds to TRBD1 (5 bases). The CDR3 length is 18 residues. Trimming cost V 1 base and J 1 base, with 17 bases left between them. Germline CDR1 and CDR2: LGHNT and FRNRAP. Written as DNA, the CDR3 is TGTGCTAGTGGTTTGGCGGCCAAGGACACCCAGTCCTACAATGAGCAGTTCTTC. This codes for CASGLAAKDTQSYNEQFF.

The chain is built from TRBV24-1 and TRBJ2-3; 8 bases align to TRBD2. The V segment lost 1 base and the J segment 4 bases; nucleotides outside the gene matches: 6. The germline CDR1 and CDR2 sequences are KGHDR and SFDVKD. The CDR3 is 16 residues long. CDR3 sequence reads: CATSDFGSGVADTQYF. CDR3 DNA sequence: TGTGCCACCAGTGATTTTGGTAGCGGGGTTGCAGATACGCAGTATTTT.

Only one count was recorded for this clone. This CDR3 is CASSGPSGGAGELFF. The CDR3 nucleotides read TGTGCCAGCAGCGGACCTAGCGGGGGGGCCGGGGAGCTGTTTTTT. The genes are TRBV7-2 and TRBJ2-2; 12 nucleotides align to TRBD2. The CDR3 consists of 15 residues. The germline CDR1 and CDR2 sequences are SGHTA and FQGNSA. V lost 5 bases, J lost 6 bases, and 4 bases stayed unmatched.

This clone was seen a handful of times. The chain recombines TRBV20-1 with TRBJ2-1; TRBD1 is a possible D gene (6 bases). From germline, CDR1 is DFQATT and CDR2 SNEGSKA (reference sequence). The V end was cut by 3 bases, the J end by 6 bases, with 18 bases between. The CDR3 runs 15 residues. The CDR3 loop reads CSASKGHIKSNEQFF. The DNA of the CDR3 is TGCAGTGCTAGTAAGGGACACATAAAAAGCAATGAGCAGTTCTTC.

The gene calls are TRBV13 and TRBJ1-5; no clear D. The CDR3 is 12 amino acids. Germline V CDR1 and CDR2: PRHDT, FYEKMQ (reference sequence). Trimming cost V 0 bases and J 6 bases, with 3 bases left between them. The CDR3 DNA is TGTGCCAGCAGCTTAGGGGCTCAGCCCCAGCATTTT. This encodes CASSLGAQPQHF.

This chain's CDR3 is CASSTQGANTEAFF. Here the CDR3 DNA reads TGTGCCAGCTCGACACAGGGGGCGAACACTGAAGCTTTCTTT. V is TRBV2 and J is TRBJ1-1; 9 bases align to TRBD1. V trimming: 8 bases; J trimming: 1 base; junction bases outside the gene matches: 5. Germline values: CDR1 SNHLY, CDR2 FYNNEI. The CDR3 loop spans 14 amino acids.

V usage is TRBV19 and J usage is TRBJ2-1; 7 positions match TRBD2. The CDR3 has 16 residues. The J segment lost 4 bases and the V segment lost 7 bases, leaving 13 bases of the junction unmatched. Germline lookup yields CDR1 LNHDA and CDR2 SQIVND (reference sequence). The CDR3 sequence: CASTPLLTGGYNEQFF. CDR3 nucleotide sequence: TGTGCCAGTACCCCCCTTCTAACGGGGGGTTACAATGAGCAGTTCTTC.

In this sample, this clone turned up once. The CDR3 nucleotides are TGTGCCAGCAGCCACGGTGGTGCGGGGCTTGGACCCCTCCACTTT. This sequence encodes CASSHGGAGLGPLHF. The chain employs TRBV3-1 (or the pseudogene TRBV3-2) and TRBJ1-6, with D tentatively TRBD1 (5 bases). The germline V and J ends were trimmed by 3 bases and 12 bases, with 18 bases remaining between them. CDR3 size: 15 residues. Germline CDR1 LGHDT, CDR2 YNNKEL (reference sequence).

The CDR3 loop reads CSASSLAGGSASYNEQFF. The CDR3 coding sequence is TGCAGTGCTAGTTCCCTAGCGGGGGGCTCAGCCTCCTACAATGAGCAGTTCTTC. The J gene is TRBJ2-1, the V gene TRBV20-1; 11 nucleotides match TRBD2. In germline, CDR1 is DFQATT, CDR2 SNEGSKA (reference sequence). This CDR3 is built from 18 residues. V shed 3 bases, J shed 0 bases, and the junction held 10 bases outside the gene matches.

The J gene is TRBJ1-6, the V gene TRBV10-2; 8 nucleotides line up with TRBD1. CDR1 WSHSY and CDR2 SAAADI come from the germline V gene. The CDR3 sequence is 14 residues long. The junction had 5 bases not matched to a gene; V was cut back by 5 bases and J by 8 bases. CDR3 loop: CASSPGTGYSPLHF. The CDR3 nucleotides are TGCGCCAGCAGTCCCGGGACAGGCTATTCACCCCTCCACTTT.

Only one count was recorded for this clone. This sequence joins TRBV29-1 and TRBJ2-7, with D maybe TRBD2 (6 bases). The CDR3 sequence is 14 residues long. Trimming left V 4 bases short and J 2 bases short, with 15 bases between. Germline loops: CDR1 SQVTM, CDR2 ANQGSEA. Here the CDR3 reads CSVGGGEGTYEQYF. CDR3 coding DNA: TGCAGCGTTGGTGGCGGGGAAGGGACCTACGAGCAGTACTTC.

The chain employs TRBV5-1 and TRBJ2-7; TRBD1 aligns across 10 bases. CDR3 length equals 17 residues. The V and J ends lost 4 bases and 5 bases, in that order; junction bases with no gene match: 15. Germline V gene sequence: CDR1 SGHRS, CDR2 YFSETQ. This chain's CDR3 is CASSMEPKGQGSDEQYF. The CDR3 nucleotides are TGCGCCAGCAGCATGGAACCCAAGGGACAGGGGAGCGACGAGCAGTACTTC.

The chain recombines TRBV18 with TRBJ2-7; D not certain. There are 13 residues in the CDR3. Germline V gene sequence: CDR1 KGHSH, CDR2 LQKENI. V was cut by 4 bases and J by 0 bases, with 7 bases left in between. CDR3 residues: CASSLTDSYEQYF. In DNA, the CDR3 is TGTGCCAGCTCACTAACAGACTCCTACGAGCAGTACTTC. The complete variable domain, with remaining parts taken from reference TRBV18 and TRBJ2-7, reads NAGVMQNPRHLVRRRGQEARLRCSPMKGHSHVYWYRQLPEEGLKFMVYLQKENIIDESGMPKERFSAEFPKEGPSILRIQQVVRGDSAAYFCASSLTDSYEQYFGPGTRLTVT.

CDR3 sequence (DNA): TGTGCCAGCAGTTTAGCGGGGGGGCATACAGATACGCAGTATTTT. Translated, it gives CASSLAGGHTDTQYF. V gene TRBV25-1 combines with J gene TRBJ2-3; TRBD2 agrees at 11 bases. Germline assignment: CDR1 MGHDK and CDR2 SYGVNS. J lost 3 bases, V lost 5 bases, and 4 bases had no gene match. CDR3 length: 15 amino acids.

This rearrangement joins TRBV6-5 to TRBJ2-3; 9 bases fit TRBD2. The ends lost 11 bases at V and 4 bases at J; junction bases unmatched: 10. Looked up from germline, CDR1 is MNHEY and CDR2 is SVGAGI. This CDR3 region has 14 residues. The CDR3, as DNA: TGTGCCCCAGCTCGCGGGGGGGGCGCAGATACGCAGTATTTT. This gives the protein CAPARGGGADTQYF.

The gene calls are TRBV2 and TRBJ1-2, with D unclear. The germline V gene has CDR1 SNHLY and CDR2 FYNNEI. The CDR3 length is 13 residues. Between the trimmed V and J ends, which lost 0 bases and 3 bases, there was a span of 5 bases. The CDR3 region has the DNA TGTGCCAGCAGTGAAGCTCCCTACTATGGCTACACCTTC. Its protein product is CASSEAPYYGYTF.

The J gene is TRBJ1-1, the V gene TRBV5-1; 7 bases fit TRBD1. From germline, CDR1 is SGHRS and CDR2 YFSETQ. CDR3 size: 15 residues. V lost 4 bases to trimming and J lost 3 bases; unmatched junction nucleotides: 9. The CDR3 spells CASSAQGGSDTEAFF. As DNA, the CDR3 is TGCGCCAGCAGCGCCCAGGGGGGTTCGGACACTGAAGCTTTCTTT.

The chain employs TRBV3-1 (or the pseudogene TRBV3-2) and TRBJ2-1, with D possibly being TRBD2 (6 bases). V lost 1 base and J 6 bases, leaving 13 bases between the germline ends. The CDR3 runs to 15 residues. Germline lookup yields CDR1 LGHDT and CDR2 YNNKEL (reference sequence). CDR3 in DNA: TGTGCCAGCAGCCAAGGTGGGGGGTTCACCAATGAGCAGTTCTTC. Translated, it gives CASSQGGGFTNEQFF.

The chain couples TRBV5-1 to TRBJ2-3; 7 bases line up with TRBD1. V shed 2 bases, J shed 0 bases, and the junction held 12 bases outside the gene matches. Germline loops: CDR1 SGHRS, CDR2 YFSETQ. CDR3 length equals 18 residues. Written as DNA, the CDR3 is TGCGCCAGCAGCTTTTATACGAAAGGGACAGCTAGCACAGATACGCAGTATTTT. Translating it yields CASSFYTKGTASTDTQYF.

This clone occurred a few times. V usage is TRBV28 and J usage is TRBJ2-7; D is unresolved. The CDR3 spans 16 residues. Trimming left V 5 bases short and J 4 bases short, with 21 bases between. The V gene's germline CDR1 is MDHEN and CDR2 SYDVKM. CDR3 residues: CASSGASAITEYEQYF. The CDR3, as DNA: TGTGCCAGCAGTGGAGCTTCTGCTATTACGGAATACGAGCAGTACTTC.

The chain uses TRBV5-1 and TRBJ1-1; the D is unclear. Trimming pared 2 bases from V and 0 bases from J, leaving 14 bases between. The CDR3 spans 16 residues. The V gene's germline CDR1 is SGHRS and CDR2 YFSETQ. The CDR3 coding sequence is TGCGCCAGCAGCTTCGTTCCGGTTGCGGTGAACACTGAAGCTTTCTTT. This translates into CASSFVPVAVNTEAFF.

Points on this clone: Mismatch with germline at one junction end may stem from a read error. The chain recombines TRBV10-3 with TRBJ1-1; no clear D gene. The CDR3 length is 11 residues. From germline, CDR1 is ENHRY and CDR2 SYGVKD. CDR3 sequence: CAISEARTGIF. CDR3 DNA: TGTGCCATCAGTGAGGCCAGGACGGGAATCTTT.

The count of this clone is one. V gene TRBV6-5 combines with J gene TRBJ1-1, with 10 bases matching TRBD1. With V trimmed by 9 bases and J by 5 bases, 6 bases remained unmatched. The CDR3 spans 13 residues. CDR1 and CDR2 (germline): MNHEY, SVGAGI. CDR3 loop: CASLTGGLTEAFF. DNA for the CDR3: TGTGCCAGTCTGACAGGGGGCCTAACTGAAGCTTTCTTT.

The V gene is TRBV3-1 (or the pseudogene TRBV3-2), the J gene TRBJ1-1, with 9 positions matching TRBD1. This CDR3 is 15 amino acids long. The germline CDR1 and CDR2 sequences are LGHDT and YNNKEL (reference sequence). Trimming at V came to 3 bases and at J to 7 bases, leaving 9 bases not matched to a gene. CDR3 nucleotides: TGTGCCAGCAGCCATCATGGACAGGGGTCGAATGAAGCTTTCTTT. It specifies CASSHHGQGSNEAFF.

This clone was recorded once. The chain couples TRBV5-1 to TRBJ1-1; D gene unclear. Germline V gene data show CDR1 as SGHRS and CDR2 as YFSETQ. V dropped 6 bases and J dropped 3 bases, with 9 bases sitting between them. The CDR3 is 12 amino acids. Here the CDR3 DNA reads TGCGCCAGCAAATCATCGGACACTGAAGCTTTCTTT. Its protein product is CASKSSDTEAFF.

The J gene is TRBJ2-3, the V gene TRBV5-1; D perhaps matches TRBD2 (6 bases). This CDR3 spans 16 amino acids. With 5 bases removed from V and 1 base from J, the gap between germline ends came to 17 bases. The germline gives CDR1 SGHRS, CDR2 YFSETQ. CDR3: CASSAGGASGTDTQYF. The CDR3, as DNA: TGCGCCAGCAGTGCTGGTGGGGCTAGCGGCACAGATACGCAGTATTTT.

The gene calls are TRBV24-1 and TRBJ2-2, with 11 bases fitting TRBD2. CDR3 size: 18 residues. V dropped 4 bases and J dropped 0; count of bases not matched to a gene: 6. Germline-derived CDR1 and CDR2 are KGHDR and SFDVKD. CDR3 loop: CATSETGLAVANTGELFF. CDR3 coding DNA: TGTGCCACCAGTGAAACGGGACTAGCGGTCGCGAACACCGGGGAGCTGTTTTTT.

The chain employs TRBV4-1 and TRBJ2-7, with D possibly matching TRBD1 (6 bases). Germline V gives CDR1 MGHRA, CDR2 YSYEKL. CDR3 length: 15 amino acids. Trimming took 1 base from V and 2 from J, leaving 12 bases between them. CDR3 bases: TGCGCCAGCAGCCAAGGGAGACAGGCCCCCTACGAGCAGTACTTC. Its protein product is CASSQGRQAPYEQYF.